The source of this TCR beta chain is a study of blood T cell repertoires in COVID-19. Study background: COVID-19 samples, acute and convalescent, were from the United States, Italy and Spain. PBMCs, B-cell-depleted T cells, or T cells were the source of the cDNA or gDNA that made up the material.

Per the original methods: Researchers report that nucleated cell counts were estimated from reference gene primer amplification. The assay was immunoSEQ multiplex PCR, and TCRdb's table has in-frame clones only and misses some. The V and J calls and the clone size are those of that table, but D and trimming were determined from the DNA. The sample includes roughly 99,000 clones, 84% seen only once; the top ten take over 4%. Trimming removed 3 bases from V and 7 bases from J; junction bases left unmatched: 3. The CDR3 spans 15 residues. Germline V gene data show CDR1 as KGHSH and CDR2 as LQKENI. This clonotype was obtained from a human donor in a cohort sampled during active COVID-19. The chain uses TRBV18 and TRBJ2-1, with 13 nucleotides matching TRBD2. The specimen sequenced was peripheral blood. The CDR3 here is CASSPGTSGKNEQFF. The CDR3 region has the DNA TGTGCCAGCTCACCCGGGACTAGCGGGAAGAATGAGCAGTTCTTC.